These 18 T cell receptor beta chains were sequenced from one sample in a study of blood T cell repertoires in COVID-19 (dated by TCRdb to the early 2020s). Receptor libraries were prepared by the immunoSEQ multiplex PCR assay. TCRdb took this table from immuneACCESS and kept in-frame rearrangements with V and J called. Such tables lack part of the clones; where checked against another copy, unresolved V genes explain under half of the gap, and the rest is unexplained. Present in this sample are 110,000 or so clones, roughly 85% of which were seen just once. The biggest ten clones account for roughly an eighth of the sample. The sample taken for sequencing was peripheral blood. These receptors came from a human donor in a cohort sampled during active COVID-19.

The chain joins TRBV7-2 to TRBJ2-5; 11 nucleotides align to TRBD1. V gave up 4 bases and J gave up 4 bases; unmatched junction bases: 8. CDR1 and CDR2 from the germline V gene are SGHTA and FQGNSA. CDR3 length equals 16 residues. The DNA of the CDR3 is TGTGCCAGCAGCTACGGACAGGGGGCCCCTCGAGAGACCCAGTACTTC. Its protein product is CASSYGQGAPRETQYF.

This chain links TRBV27 with TRBJ2-2; 12 bases fit TRBD2. Trimming removed 6 bases from V and 7 bases from J; junction bases left unmatched: 12. The CDR3 covers 17 residues. Germline CDR1 MNHEY, CDR2 SMNVEV (reference sequence). CDR3 sequence: CASRLTSGGYWIGELFF. The CDR3 DNA reads as TGTGCCAGCAGACTTACTAGCGGGGGGTACTGGATCGGGGAGCTGTTTTTT.

The J gene is TRBJ2-5, the V gene TRBV7-2, with 11 bases lining up with TRBD2. V lost 3 bases and J lost 2; bases outside the gene matches: 2. CDR1 and CDR2 from the germline V gene are SGHTA and FQGNSA. This CDR3 has 15 amino acids. CDR3 coding DNA: TGTGCCAGCAGCTTCCGACTAGCGGGGCAAGAGACCCAGTACTTC. Translation: CASSFRLAGQETQYF.

This clone has just a few counts. The rearrangement uses TRBV5-4 and TRBJ2-7, with a tentative D call TRBD2 (7 bases). Germline loops: CDR1 SGHNT, CDR2 YYREEE (reference sequence). Trimming stripped 3 bases from V and 2 bases from J, with 15 bases between. The CDR3 is made up of 15 amino acids. CDR3 sequence reads: CASSSRGGAPYEQYF. In DNA form, the CDR3 reads TGTGCCAGCAGCTCTCGTGGGGGGGCCCCCTACGAGCAGTACTTC. The full variable domain, completed using reference TRBV5-4 and TRBJ2-7, is ETGVTQSPTHLIKTRGQQVTLRCSSQSGHNTVSWYQQALGQGPQFIFQYYREEENGRGNFPPRFSGLQFPNYSSELNVNALELDDSALYLCASSSRGGAPYEQYFGPGTRLTVT.

The chain has TRBV6-2 or TRBV6-3 and TRBJ1-5; 8 nucleotides match TRBD1. From germline, CDR1 is MNHEY and CDR2 SVGEGT. CDR3 length: 16 residues. Trimming took 4 bases from V and 2 from J; bases not matched to a gene: 7. The CDR3 sequence: CASSFIQGVGNQPQHF. The CDR3 region has the DNA TGTGCCAGCAGTTTCATACAGGGGGTTGGCAATCAGCCCCAGCATTTT.

In nucleotides, the CDR3 is TGCGCCAGCAGCTTGATTGGGGGAGGTCAGCCCCAGCATTTT. This gives the protein CASSLIGGGQPQHF. The J gene is TRBJ1-5, the V gene TRBV5-1, with D perhaps matching TRBD1 (5 bases). The V gene lost 1 base and the J gene lost 6 bases, with 11 bases spanning the gap. The CDR3 has 14 residues. Germline CDR1 is SGHRS and CDR2 is YFSETQ.

The chain carries TRBV6-4 and TRBJ2-3; D perhaps matches TRBD2 (6 bases). V was shortened by 5 bases and J by 6 bases, with 6 bases between the two germline ends. The CDR3 sequence is 11 residues long. CDR1 and CDR2 (germline): MRHNA, SNTAGT. CDR3 amino acids: CASSSGDTQYF. In DNA, the CDR3 is TGTGCCAGCAGTAGCGGGGATACGCAGTATTTT.

The CDR3 is CASSFAGGEGTEAFF. The CDR3, as DNA: TGTGCCAGCAGTTTCGCCGGGGGTGAGGGCACTGAAGCTTTCTTT. The rearrangement links TRBV6-2 or TRBV6-3 to TRBJ1-1, with D maybe TRBD1 (5 bases). Between the trimmed V and J ends, which lost 4 bases and 4 bases, there was a span of 16 bases. This CDR3 has 15 residues. Germline CDR1 and CDR2: MNHEY and SVGEGT.

In its sample, this clone was seen a few times. This rearrangement joins TRBV24-1 to TRBJ2-2; 9 nucleotides agree with TRBD1. V lost 4 bases, J lost 3 bases, and 5 bases stayed unmatched. CDR1 and CDR2 from the germline V gene are KGHDR and SFDVKD. The CDR3 consists of 16 residues. The CDR3 DNA reads as TGTGCCACCAGTGACCCGGGACAGGGCGACACCGGGGAGCTGTTTTTT. Translation: CATSDPGQGDTGELFF.

The rearrangement links TRBV11-1 to TRBJ1-6; D not resolved. The germline CDR1 and CDR2 sequences are SGHAT and FQDESV (reference sequence). With 2 bases removed from V and 10 bases from J, the gap between germline ends came to 18 bases. The CDR3 contains 16 residues. CDR3 sequence reads: CASSLRPQTPKSPLHF. The CDR3 DNA reads as TGTGCCAGCAGCTTAAGACCCCAGACTCCAAAATCACCCCTCCACTTT.

V gene TRBV12-3 or TRBV12-4 combines with J gene TRBJ1-1; D unresolved. V dropped 6 bases and J dropped 3 bases, with 11 bases sitting between them. The CDR3 covers 13 residues. The CDR3 bases are TGTGCCAGCAGCCCCCTCCCGGACACTGAAGCTTTCTTT. Translated, it gives CASSPLPDTEAFF.

The chain joins TRBV5-1 to TRBJ1-4; 8 nucleotides agree with TRBD1. V trimming: 0 bases; J trimming: 5 bases; junction bases outside the gene matches: 3. Germline values: CDR1 SGHRS, CDR2 YFSETQ. This CDR3 has 15 amino acids. CDR3 sequence reads: CASSLDRGENEKLFF. CDR3 DNA sequence: TGCGCCAGCAGCTTGGACAGGGGGGAGAATGAAAAACTGTTTTTT.

This clone was recorded a few times. J is TRBJ1-4 and V is TRBV2; unclear D gene. The CDR3 sequence is 14 residues long. With 2 bases removed from V and 8 bases from J, the gap between germline ends came to 12 bases. Germline assignment: CDR1 SNHLY and CDR2 FYNNEI. CDR3 in amino acids: CASSEITGREKLFF. The CDR3 region has the DNA TGTGCCAGCAGTGAAATAACTGGGAGGGAAAAACTGTTTTTT.

This clone was counted a single time. This chain links TRBV7-2 with TRBJ2-6, with D possibly TRBD1 on 5 matching bases. This CDR3 contains 18 residues. CDR1 and CDR2 (germline): SGHTA, FQGNSA. Trimming took 4 bases from V and 4 from J, leaving 20 bases between them. The CDR3 DNA reads as TGTGCCAGCAGCTCGGACATCTCTATTGTCTCCGGGGCCAACGTCCTGACTTTC. The encoded protein is CASSSDISIVSGANVLTF.

The rearrangement joins TRBV5-1 to TRBJ1-1; 9 nucleotides match TRBD1. The CDR3 is 14 residues long. V dropped 4 bases and J dropped 3; count of bases not matched to a gene: 4. In germline, CDR1 is SGHRS, CDR2 YFSETQ. The CDR3 sequence is CASSVDRGDTEAFF. The CDR3 DNA reads TGCGCCAGCAGCGTTGACAGGGGGGACACTGAAGCTTTCTTT.

This clone was counted between two and nine times. V and J are TRBV2 and TRBJ1-5; D call uncertain. Germline-derived CDR1 and CDR2 are SNHLY and FYNNEI. Trimming cost V 4 bases and J 4 bases, with 8 bases left between them. The CDR3 extends over 13 amino acids. As DNA, the CDR3 is TGTGCCAGCAGTGTTACAAGTAATCAGCCCCAGCATTTT. This codes for CASSVTSNQPQHF.

The genes are TRBV2 and TRBJ1-3; D remains ambiguous. The germline CDR1 and CDR2 sequences are SNHLY and FYNNEI. V was pared by 6 bases and J by 0 bases, with 9 bases between. CDR3 length: 14 amino acids. The chain's CDR3 is CASSPGFSGNTIYF. The CDR3 nucleotides are TGTGCCAGCAGCCCGGGGTTCTCTGGAAACACCATATATTTT.

This chain links TRBV5-1 with TRBJ2-1; 11 nucleotides align to TRBD2. CDR1 SGHRS and CDR2 YFSETQ come from the germline V gene. J gave up 6 bases and V 4 bases, and 3 bases lay outside the gene matches. CDR3 size: 14 residues. The CDR3 coding sequence is TGCGCCAGCAGCCTCGGGACTAGCGGCAATGAGCAGTTCTTC. Protein product: CASSLGTSGNEQFF.